This T cell receptor (beta chain) is drawn from a study of CXCR3-negative and CXCR3-positive naive CD8 T cells. General observations from the study: Comparably high diversity marked both naive subsets, whereas memory CD8+ cells had much lower diversity.

Points on this clonotype: The antigen remains unidentified.

The authors made the TRB cDNA libraries by 5' RACE using UMI labels. For each CDR3 protein, TCRdb gives one entry from its re-call of the 5' RACE reads, without DNA. In total, the table holds roughly 48,000 distinct CDR3 sequences. Subsets of CD8+ T cells were each sorted in triplicate at 270,000 or so cells apiece. Germline V CDR1 and CDR2: LGHNA, YNFKEQ. CDR3 length equals 16 residues. This chain joins TRBV4-2 and TRBJ2-1; lacking DNA, the TRBD2 call made by TCRdb goes unchecked. The origin of this receptor is a human donor in good health. Some clones in this sample may be carry-over from other donors' samples. Sample: memory CD8+ T cells from blood. This CDR3 is CASSQDVAGGIGEQFF.